This T cell receptor beta chain was retrieved from a study of regulatory T cells in long-lasting Graves disease. Study findings and constraints: Lower TCR diversity was seen in persistent Graves' patients than in newly diagnosed ones.

Time point specified: newly diagnosed GD, antithyroid drugs for less than 3 months. Researchers made the TCR library from RNA that was extracted from PBMCs. EDTA tubes held 7 to 9 milliliters of peripheral blood from each patient. To make TCR beta libraries, researchers used iRepertoire HTBI primers and Arm-PCR of CDR3 regions. MiXCR, run by TCRdb on the multiplex PCR reads, gives a single entry per CDR3 protein. The table has some 240,000 distinct CDR3 sequences, around 19% seen once. CDR1 is MNHEY, CDR2 SVGEGT, per germline. CDR3 length: 13 residues. The V end lost 5 bases, the J end lost 7 bases, and 14 bases lay between the germline ends. As for this clonotype: Its antigen is currently unknown.

The sample was also linked to a second study, of T cells in Graves' hyperthyroidism and ophthalmopathy. This second report adds: Those with hyperthyroidism were 18 to 65 years old, newly diagnosed, and ill for under 2 months.

The clonotype comes from a woman under 40 with Graves disease. The material sequenced was peripheral blood mononuclear cells (PBMCs), taken at new diagnosis, from a patient treated with antithyroid drugs. The chain employs TRBV6-2 or TRBV6-3 and TRBJ2-5; D gene uncertain. The CDR3 bases are TGTGCCAGCAGTGAAGGAGAGGCCGGGACCCAGTACTTC. Amino acid sequence: CASSEGEAGTQYF.